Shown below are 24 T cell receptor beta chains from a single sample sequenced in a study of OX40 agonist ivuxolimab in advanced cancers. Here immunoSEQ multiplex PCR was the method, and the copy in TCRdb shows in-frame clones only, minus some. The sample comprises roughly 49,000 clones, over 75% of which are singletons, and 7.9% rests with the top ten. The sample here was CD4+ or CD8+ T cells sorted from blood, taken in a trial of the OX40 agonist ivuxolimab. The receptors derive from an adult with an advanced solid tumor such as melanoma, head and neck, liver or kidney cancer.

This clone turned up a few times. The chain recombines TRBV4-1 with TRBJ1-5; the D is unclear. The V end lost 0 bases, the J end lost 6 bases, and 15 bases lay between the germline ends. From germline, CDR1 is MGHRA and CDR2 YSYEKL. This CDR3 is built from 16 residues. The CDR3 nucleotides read TGCGCCAGCAGCCAAGATCGGGCCCTCCTGGGTCAGCCCCAGCATTTT. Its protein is CASSQDRALLGQPQHF.

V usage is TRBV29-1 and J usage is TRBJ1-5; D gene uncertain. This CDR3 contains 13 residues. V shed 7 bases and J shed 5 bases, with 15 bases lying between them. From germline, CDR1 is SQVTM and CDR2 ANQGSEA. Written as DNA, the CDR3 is TGCAGCGGTCACCGGGCGTCGGATCAGCCCCAGCATTTT. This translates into CSGHRASDQPQHF. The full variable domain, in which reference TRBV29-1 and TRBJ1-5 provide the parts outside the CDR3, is SAVISQKPSRDICQRGTSLTIQCQVDSQVTMMFWYRQQPGQSLTLIATANQGSEATYESGFVIDKFPISRPNLTFSTLTVSNMSPEDSSIYLCSGHRASDQPQHFGDGTRLSIL.

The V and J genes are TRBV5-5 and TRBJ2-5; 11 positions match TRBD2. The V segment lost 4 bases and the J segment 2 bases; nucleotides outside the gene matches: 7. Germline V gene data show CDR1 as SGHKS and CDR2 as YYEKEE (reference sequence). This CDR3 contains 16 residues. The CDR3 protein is CASSPGTSGLQETQYF. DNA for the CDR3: TGTGCCAGCAGCCCCGGGACTAGCGGTTTGCAAGAGACCCAGTACTTC.

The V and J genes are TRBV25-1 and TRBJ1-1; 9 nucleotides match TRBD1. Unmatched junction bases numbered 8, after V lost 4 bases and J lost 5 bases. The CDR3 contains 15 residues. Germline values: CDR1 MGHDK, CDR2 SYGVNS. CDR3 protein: CASSARDRVETEAFF. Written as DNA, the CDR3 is TGTGCCAGCAGTGCGAGGGACAGGGTCGAGACTGAAGCTTTCTTT.

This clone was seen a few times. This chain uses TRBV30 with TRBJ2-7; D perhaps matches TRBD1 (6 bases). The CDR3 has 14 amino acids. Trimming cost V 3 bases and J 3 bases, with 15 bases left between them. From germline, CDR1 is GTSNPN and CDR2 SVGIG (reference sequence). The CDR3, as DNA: TGTGCCTGGAGAGGGACACCCGCGGGCTACGAGCAGTACTTC. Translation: CAWRGTPAGYEQYF.

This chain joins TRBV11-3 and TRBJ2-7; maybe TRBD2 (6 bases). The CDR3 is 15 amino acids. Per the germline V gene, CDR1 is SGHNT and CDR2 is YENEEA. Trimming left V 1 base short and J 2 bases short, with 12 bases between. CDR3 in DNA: TGTGCCAGCAGCTTAGTCGGAGGGCCCACCTACGAGCAGTACTTC. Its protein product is CASSLVGGPTYEQYF. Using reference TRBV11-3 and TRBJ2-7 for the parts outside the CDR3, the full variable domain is EAGVVQSPRYKIIEKKQPVAFWCNPISGHNTLYWYLQNLGQGPELLIRYENEEAVDDSQLPKDRFSAERLKGVDSTLKIQPAELGDSAVYLCASSLVGGPTYEQYFGPGTRLTVT.

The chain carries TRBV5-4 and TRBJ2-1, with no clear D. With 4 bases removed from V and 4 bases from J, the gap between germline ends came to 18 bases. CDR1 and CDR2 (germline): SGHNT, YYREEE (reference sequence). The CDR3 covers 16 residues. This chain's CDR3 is CASSPMPKTFYNEQFF. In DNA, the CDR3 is TGTGCCAGCAGCCCAATGCCCAAAACTTTTTACAATGAGCAGTTCTTC.

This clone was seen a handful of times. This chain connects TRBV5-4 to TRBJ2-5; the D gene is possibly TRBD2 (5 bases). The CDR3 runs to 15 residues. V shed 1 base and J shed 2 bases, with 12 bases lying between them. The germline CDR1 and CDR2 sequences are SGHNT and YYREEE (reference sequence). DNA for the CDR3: TGTGCCAGCAGCTTGTTCAGCGGAACACAAGAGACCCAGTACTTC. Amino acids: CASSLFSGTQETQYF.

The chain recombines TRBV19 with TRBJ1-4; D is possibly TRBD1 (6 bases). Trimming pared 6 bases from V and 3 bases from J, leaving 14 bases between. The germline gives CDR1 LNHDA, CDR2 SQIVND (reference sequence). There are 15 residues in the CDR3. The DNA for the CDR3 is TGTGCCAGTAGAACAGGGAGGTGGTCTAATGAAAAACTGTTTTTT. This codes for CASRTGRWSNEKLFF.

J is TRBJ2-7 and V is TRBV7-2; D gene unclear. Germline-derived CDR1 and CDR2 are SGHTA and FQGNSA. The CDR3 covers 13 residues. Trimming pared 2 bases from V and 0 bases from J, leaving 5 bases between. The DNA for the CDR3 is TGTGCCAGCAGCTTAACGGCCTCCTACGAGCAGTACTTC. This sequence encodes CASSLTASYEQYF.

DNA for the CDR3: TGTGCCAGCAGTCCTGGGGGCATGAACACTGAAGCTTTCTTT. This sequence encodes CASSPGGMNTEAFF. The chain recombines TRBV7-8 with TRBJ1-1; TRBD1 is a possible D gene (6 bases). Trimming pared 6 bases from V and 0 bases from J, leaving 11 bases between. CDR1 is SGHVS and CDR2 is FQNEAQ in the germline V gene. This CDR3 contains 14 residues.

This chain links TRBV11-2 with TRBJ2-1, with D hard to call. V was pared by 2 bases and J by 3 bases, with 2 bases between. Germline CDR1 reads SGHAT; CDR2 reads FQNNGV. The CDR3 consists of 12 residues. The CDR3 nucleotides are TGTGCCAGCAGCTTAATCTACAATGAGCAGTTCTTC. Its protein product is CASSLIYNEQFF.

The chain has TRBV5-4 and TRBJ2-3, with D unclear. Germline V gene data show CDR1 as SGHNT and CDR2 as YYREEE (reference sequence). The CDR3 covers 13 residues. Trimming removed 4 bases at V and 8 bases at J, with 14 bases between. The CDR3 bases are TGTGCCAGCAGCCTGCCGGGTATAGTTACGCAGTATTTT. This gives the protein CASSLPGIVTQYF.

The CDR3 region is CASSLVGPQETQYF. CDR3 nucleotide sequence: TGTGCCAGCAGCTTAGTCGGGCCGCAAGAGACCCAGTACTTC. This chain links TRBV7-7 with TRBJ2-5; D uncertain. From germline, CDR1 is SSHAT and CDR2 FNYEAQ (reference sequence). Deletions cut 1 base from V and 2 bases from J, with 8 bases between. The CDR3 runs 14 residues.

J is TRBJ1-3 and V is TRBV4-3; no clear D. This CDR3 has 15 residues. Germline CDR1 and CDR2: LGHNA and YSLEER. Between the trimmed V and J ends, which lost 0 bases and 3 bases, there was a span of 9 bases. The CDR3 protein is CASSQDPGFGNTIYF. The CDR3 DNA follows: TGCGCCAGCAGCCAAGATCCGGGGTTTGGAAACACCATATATTTT.

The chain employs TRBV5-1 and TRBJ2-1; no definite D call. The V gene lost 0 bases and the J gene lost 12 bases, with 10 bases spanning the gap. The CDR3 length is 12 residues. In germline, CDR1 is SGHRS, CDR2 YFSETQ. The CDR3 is CASSLAGWGQFF. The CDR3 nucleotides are TGCGCCAGCAGCTTGGCCGGGTGGGGGCAGTTCTTC.

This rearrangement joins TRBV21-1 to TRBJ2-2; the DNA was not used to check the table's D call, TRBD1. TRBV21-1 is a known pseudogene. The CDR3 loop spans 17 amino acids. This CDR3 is CASSKRRNRKNTGELFF. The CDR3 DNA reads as TGTGCCAGCAGCAAAAGAAGAAACAGGAAGAACACCGGGGAGCTGTTTTTT.

The CDR3: CASSTSGRVGSSYNEQFF. The CDR3 nucleotides read TGTGCCAGCAGCACTAGCGGGAGGGTTGGGAGCTCCTACAATGAGCAGTTCTTC. The chain joins TRBV5-4 to TRBJ2-1; the match to TRBD2 covers 13 bases. The CDR3 loop spans 18 amino acids. Looked up from germline, CDR1 is SGHNT and CDR2 is YYREEE (reference sequence). V shed 4 bases and J 0 bases; nucleotides not matched to a gene: 7.

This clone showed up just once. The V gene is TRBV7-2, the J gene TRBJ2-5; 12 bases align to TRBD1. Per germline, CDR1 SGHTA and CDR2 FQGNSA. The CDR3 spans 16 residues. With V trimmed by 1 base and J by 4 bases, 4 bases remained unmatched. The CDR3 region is CASSLGDRGRGETQYF. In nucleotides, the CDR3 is TGTGCCAGCAGCTTAGGGGACAGGGGGCGAGGAGAGACCCAGTACTTC.

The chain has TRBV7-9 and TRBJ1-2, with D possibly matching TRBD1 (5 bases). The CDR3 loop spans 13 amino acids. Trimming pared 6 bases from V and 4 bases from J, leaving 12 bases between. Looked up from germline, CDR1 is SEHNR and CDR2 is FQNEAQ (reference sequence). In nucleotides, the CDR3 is TGTGCCAGCAGTGCGCCGGGGGGCTATGGCTACACCTTC. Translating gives CASSAPGGYGYTF.

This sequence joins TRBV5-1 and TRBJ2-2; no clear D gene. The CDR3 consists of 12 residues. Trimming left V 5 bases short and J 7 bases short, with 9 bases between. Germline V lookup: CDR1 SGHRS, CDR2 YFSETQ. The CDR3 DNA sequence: TGCGCCAGCAGTCCGTTTGGCGGGGAGCTGTTTTTT. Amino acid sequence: CASSPFGGELFF. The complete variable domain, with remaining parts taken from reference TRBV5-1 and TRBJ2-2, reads KAGVTQTPRYLIKTRGQQVTLSCSPISGHRSVSWYQQTPGQGLQFLFEYFSETQRNKGNFPGRFSGRQFSNSRSEMNVSTLELGDSALYLCASSPFGGELFFGEGSRLTVL.

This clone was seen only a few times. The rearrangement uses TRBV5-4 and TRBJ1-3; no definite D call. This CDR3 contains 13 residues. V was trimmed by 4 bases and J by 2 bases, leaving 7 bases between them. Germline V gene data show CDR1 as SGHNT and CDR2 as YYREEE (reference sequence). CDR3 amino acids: CASSQSAGNTIYF. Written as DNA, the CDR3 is TGTGCCAGCAGCCAATCGGCTGGAAACACCATATATTTT.

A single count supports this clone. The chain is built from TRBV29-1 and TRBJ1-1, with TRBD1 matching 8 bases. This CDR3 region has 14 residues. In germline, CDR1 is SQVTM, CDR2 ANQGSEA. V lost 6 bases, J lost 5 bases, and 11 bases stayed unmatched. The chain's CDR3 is CSVGRTGRGTEAFF. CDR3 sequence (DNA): TGCAGCGTCGGGAGGACAGGGCGTGGGACTGAAGCTTTCTTT.

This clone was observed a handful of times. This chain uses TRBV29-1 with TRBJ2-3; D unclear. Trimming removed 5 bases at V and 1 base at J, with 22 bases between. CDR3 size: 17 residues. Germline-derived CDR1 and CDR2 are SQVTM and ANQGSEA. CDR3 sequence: CSVFPTPGPDGTDTQYF. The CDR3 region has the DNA TGCAGCGTTTTCCCAACGCCCGGGCCTGATGGCACAGATACGCAGTATTTT.